This T cell receptor (beta chain) was captured in a study of beta chain bispecific antibodies for T cell cancers. The study's findings and limits: Normal T cells contributed less of the targeted TRBV signal than the leukemia cells did.

Trimming removed 0 bases at V and 1 base at J, with 7 bases between. This CDR3 region has 15 residues. Germline V gene lookup returns CDR1 LNHNV and CDR2 YYDKDF (reference sequence). Many counts were recorded for this clonotype. Its antigen is currently unknown. Either OKT3 anti-CD3 antibody or CD3/CD28 beads expanded T cells from blood mononuclear cells over 3 days. TCRdb re-called the 5' RACE reads with MiXCR, one entry per CDR3 protein. Of several thousand distinct CDR3 sequences in the sample, around 2.2% were seen once. The source is a human donor in good health. Some clones in this sample may be carry-over from other donors' samples. V and J are TRBV15 and TRBJ1-3, with D uncertain. The source material was T cells from a healthy donor cultured with Jurkat leukemia cells, sampled from a culture containing an anti-CD19 bispecific antibody. This chain's CDR3 is CATSRDLGSGNTIYF. Here the CDR3 DNA reads TGTGCCACCAGCAGAGATCTTGGGTCTGGAAACACCATATATTTT.